The T cell receptor (beta chain) described here comes from a study of blood T cell repertoires in COVID-19. As for the study in general: There were acute and convalescent COVID-19 samples, and they came from the United States, Italy and Spain.

Participants, 18 to 89 years old, spanned some 23 US areas. The CDR3 length is 14 residues. In germline, CDR1 is LNHDA, CDR2 SQIVND (reference sequence). The V gene lost 5 bases and the J gene lost 3 bases, with 10 bases spanning the gap. In the authors' methods: From reference gene primer amplification, estimates of nucleated cell counts were derived. The data were produced by immunoSEQ multiplex PCR, yet TCRdb's version contains in-frame clones alone and is incomplete. That table gives V, J and clone size, and the DNA gave D and trimming. This sample yields roughly 250,000 clones, of which approximately 90% are seen a single time; roughly 6.3% belongs to the top ten.

Sequencing was performed on PBMCs or T cells enriched from blood (not recorded which). The chain links TRBV19 to TRBJ1-4, with D hard to call. The TCR sequence derives from a woman aged 25 to 45 with acute COVID-19. The CDR3 coding sequence is TGTGCCAGTAGTTCCCGGGAGCCTAATGAAAAACTGTTTTTT. This encodes CASSSREPNEKLFF. The full variable domain, its missing parts supplied by reference TRBV19 and TRBJ1-4, is DGGITQSPKYLFRKEGQNVTLSCEQNLNHDAMYWYRQDPGQGLRLIYYSQIVNDFQKGDIAEGYSVSREKKESFPLTVTSAQKNPTAFYLCASSSREPNEKLFFGSGTQLSVL.